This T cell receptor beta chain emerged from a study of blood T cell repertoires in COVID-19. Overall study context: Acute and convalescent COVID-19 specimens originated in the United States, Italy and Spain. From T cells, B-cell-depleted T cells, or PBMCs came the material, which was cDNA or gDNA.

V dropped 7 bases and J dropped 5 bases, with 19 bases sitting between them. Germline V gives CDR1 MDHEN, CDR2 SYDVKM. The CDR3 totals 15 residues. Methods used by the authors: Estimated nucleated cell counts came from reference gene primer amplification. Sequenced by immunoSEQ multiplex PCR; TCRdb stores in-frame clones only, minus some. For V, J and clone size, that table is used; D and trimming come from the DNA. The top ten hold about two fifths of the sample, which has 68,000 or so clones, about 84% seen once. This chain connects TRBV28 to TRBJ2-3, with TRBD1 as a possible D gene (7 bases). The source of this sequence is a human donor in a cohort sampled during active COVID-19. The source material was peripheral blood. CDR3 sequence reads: CASNRPEGARDTQYF. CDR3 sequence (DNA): TGTGCCAGCAACCGCCCGGAGGGGGCGCGAGATACGCAGTATTTT.